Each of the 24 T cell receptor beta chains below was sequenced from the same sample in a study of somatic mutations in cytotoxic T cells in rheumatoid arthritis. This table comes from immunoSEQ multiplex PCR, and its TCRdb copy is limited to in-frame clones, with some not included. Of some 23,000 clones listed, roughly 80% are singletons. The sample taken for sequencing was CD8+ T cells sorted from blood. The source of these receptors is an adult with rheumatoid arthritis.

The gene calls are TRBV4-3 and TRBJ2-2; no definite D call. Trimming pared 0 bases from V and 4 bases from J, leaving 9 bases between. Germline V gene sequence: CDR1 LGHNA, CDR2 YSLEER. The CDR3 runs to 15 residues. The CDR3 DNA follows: TGCGCCAGCAGCCAAGATGGTATGGGCACCGGGGAGCTGTTTTTT. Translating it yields CASSQDGMGTGELFF.

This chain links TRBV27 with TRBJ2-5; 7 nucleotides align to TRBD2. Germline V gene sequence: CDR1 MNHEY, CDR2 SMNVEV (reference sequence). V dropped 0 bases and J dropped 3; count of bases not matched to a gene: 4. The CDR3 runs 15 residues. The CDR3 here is CASSLSLAVKETQYF. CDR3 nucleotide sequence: TGTGCCAGCAGTTTATCGCTAGCGGTTAAAGAGACCCAGTACTTC.

The CDR3 reads CASSLEVWHAFF. DNA for the CDR3: TGTGCCAGCAGCTTGGAGGTGTGGCACGCTTTCTTT. The chain has TRBV5-8 and TRBJ1-1; D call uncertain. CDR3 length equals 12 residues. The germline gives CDR1 SGHTS, CDR2 YDEGEE. Between the trimmed V and J ends, which lost 0 bases and 11 bases, there was a span of 11 bases.

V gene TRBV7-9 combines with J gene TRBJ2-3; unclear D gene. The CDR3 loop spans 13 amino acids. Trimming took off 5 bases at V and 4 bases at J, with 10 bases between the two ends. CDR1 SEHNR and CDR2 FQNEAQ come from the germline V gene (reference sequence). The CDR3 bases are TGTGCCAGCAGCCTTCTGGCGTCAGATACGCAGTATTTT. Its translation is CASSLLASDTQYF.

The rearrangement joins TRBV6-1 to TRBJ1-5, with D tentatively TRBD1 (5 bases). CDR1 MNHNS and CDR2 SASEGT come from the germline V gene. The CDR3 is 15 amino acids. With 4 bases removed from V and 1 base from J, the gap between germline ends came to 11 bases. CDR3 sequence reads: CASSGDPGSNQPQHF. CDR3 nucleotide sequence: TGTGCCAGCAGTGGGGACCCCGGGAGCAATCAGCCCCAGCATTTT.

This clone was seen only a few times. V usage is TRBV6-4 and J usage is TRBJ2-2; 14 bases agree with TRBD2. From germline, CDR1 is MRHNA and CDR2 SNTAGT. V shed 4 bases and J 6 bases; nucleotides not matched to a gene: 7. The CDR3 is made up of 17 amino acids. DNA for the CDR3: TGTGCCAGCAGTGCCGTCGGACTAGCGGGGGGCCCCGGGGAGCTGTTTTTT. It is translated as CASSAVGLAGGPGELFF.

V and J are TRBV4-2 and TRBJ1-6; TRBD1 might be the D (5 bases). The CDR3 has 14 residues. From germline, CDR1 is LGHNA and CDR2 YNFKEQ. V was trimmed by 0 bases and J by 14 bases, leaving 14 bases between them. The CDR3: CASSQEGDWGTLHF. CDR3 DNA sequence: TGTGCCAGCAGCCAAGAGGGGGACTGGGGGACCCTCCACTTT.

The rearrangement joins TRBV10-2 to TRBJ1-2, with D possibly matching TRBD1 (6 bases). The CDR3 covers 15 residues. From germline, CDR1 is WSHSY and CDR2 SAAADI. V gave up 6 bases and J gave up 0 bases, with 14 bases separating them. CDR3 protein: CASRVSAGANYGYTF. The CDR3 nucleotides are TGCGCCAGCAGGGTGTCGGCAGGGGCTAACTATGGCTACACCTTC.

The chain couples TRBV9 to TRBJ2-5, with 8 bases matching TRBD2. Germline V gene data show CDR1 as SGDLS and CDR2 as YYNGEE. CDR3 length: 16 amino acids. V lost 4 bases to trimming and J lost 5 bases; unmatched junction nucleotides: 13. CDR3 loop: CASSPRATGGRETQYF. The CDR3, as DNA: TGTGCCAGCAGCCCCCGAGCGACGGGGGGGCGTGAGACCCAGTACTTC.

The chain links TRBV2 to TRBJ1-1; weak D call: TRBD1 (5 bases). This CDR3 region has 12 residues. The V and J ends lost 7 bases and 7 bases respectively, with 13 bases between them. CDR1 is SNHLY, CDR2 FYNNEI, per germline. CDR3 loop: CASTPGPGEAFF. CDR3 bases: TGTGCCAGCACCCCGGGGCCAGGTGAAGCTTTCTTT. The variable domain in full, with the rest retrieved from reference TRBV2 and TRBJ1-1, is EPEVTQTPSHQVTQMGQEVILRCVPISNHLYFYWYRQILGQKVEFLVSFYNNEISEKSEIFDDQFSVERPDGSNFTLKIRSTKLEDSAMYFCASTPGPGEAFFGQGTRLTVV.

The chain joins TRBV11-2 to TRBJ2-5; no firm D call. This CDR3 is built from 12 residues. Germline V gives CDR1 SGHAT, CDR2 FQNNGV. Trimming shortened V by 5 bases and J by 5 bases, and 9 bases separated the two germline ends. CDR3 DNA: TGTGCCAGCAGCCCCGAAGTGGAGACCCAGTACTTC. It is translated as CASSPEVETQYF.

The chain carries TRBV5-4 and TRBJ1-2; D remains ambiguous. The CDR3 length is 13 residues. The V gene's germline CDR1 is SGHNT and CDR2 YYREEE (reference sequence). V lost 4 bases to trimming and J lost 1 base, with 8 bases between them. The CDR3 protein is CASSPEGNYGYTF. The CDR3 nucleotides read TGTGCCAGCAGCCCCGAGGGTAACTATGGCTACACCTTC.

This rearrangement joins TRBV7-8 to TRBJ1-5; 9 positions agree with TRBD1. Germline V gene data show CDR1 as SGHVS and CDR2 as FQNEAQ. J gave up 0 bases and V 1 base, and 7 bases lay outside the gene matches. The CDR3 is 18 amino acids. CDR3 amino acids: CASSLEGQGPYSNQPQHF. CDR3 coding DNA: TGTGCCAGCAGCTTAGAGGGACAGGGCCCTTATAGCAATCAGCCCCAGCATTTT.

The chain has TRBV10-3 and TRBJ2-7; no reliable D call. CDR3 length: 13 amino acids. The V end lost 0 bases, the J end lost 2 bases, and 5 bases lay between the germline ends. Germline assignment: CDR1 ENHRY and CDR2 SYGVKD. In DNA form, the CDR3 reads TGTGCCATCAGTGAGTCGTATACCTACGAGCAGTACTTC. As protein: CAISESYTYEQYF.

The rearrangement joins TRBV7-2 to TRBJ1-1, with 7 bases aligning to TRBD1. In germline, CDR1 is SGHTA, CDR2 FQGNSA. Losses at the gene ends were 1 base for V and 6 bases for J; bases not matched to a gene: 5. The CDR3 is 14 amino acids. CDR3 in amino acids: CASSLDGTDPEAFF. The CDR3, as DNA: TGTGCCAGCAGCTTAGACGGGACAGACCCTGAAGCTTTCTTT.

CDR3 loop: CASSLGAGSLSPLHF. The CDR3 DNA reads TGTGCCAGCAGCTTAGGAGCAGGGTCTCTTTCACCCCTCCACTTT. The chain combines TRBV7-2 with TRBJ1-6, with D tentatively TRBD1 (5 bases). The V and J ends lost 1 base and 9 bases respectively, with 13 bases between them. The CDR3 consists of 15 residues. The germline gives CDR1 SGHTA, CDR2 FQGNSA.

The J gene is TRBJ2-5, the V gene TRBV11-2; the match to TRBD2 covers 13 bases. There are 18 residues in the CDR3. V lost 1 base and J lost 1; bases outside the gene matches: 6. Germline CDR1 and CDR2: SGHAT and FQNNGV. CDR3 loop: CASSLVRLAGGFQETQYF. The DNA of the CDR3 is TGTGCCAGCAGCTTAGTTCGACTAGCGGGGGGATTCCAAGAGACCCAGTACTTC.

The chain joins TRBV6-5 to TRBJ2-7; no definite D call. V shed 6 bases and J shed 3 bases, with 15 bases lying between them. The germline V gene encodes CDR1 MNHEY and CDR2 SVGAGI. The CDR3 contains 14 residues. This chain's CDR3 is CASSYEVGVYEQYF. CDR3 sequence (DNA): TGTGCCAGCAGCTACGAAGTTGGGGTCTACGAGCAGTACTTC.

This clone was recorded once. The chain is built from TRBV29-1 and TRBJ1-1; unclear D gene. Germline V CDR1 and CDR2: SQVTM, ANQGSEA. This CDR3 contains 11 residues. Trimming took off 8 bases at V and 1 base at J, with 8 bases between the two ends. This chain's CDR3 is CSHLENTEAFF. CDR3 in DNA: TGCAGCCACCTAGAGAACACTGAAGCTTTCTTT.

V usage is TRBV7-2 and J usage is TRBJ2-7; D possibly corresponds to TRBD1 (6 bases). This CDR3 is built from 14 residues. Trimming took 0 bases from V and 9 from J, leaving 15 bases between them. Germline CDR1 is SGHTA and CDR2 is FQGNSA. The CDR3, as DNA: TGTGCCAGCAGCTTAGCGGACAGACTAAACCGGCAGTACTTC. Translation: CASSLADRLNRQYF.

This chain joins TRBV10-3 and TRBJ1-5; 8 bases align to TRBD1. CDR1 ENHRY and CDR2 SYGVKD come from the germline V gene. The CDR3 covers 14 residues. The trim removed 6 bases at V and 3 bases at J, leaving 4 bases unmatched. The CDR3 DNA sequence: TGTGCCATCAGCCAGACAGGGGACAATCAGCCCCAGCATTTT. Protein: CAISQTGDNQPQHF.

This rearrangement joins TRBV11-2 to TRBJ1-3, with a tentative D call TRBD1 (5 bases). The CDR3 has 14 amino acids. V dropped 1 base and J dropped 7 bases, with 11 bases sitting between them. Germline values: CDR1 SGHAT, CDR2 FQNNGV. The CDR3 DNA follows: TGTGCCAGCAGCTTAGTGGGGACTGACAACACCATATATTTT. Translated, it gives CASSLVGTDNTIYF.

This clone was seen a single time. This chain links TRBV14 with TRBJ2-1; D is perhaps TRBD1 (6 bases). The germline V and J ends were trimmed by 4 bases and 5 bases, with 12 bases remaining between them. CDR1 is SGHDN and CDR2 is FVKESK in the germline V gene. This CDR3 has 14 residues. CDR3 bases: TGTGCCAGCAGCCCTCATTCAGGGGACAATGAGCAGTTCTTC. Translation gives CASSPHSGDNEQFF.

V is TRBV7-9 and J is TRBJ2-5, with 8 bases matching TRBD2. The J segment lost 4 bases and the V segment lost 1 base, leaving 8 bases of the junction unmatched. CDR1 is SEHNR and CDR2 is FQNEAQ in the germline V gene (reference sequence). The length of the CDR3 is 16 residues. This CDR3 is CASSLVRGGPGETQYF. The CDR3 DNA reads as TGTGCCAGCAGCTTAGTTCGGGGGGGGCCGGGAGAGACCCAGTACTTC.